This record concerns one T cell receptor beta chain sequence. What it recognizes is unknown. The sample is drawn from a study of T cell responses to AZD1222 COVID-19 vaccine. Repertoires were generated with immunoSEQ multiplex PCR, while TCRdb's copy carries only in-frame clones and drops some. This sample has under 200,000 clones, with roughly nine tenths found just once. Notes on the study in general: Spike-specific TCR breadth and depth both grew after two AZD1222 doses.

The sample here was peripheral blood, taken 28 days after the second AZD1222 dose. The TCR was taken from an adult who received the AZD1222 COVID-19 vaccine.

CDR3 nucleotides: TGTGCCAGCAGTTACGGGGGGGCCGGGGGATCACCCCTCCACTTT. Protein product: CASSYGGAGGSPLHF. The chain is built from TRBV6-5 and TRBJ1-6, with D maybe TRBD1 (6 bases). This CDR3 is 15 amino acids long. CDR1 and CDR2 (germline): MNHEY, SVGAGI. V was shortened by 2 bases and J by 10 bases, with 15 bases between the two germline ends.